Here is one T cell receptor beta chain with its context. Its matching antigen is unknown. Beta-chain TCR cDNA was generated via 5'RACE template switching with UMIs. TCRdb derives one entry per CDR3 protein from the 5' RACE reads, leaving out DNA. The repertoire table contains about 160,000 distinct CDR3 sequences. The data belong to a study of T cells expressing NK-cell markers. Study in general: According to the study, TCR beta repertoires originated from sorted CD3+CD56+NKG2C+, CD3+CD56+NKG2C- and CD3+CD56-NKG2C+ T cells. Regarding the study as a whole: The contribution of dominant NKG2C+ clonotypes to CD8+ T cells in five to seven donors was roughly 1.0-7.0%. Leadership of the CD3+CD56-NKG2C+ fraction also belonged to these clonotypes in several donors.

Germline assignment: CDR1 MGHRA and CDR2 YSYEKL. This CDR3 has 15 residues. This sequence originates from a man aged 18 to 69 in good health. The chain carries TRBV4-1 and TRBJ1-1; TCRdb's D call of TRBD1 is untestable without DNA. Sequencing was done on a sample of blood T cells: a sorted CD56 or NKG2C T cell subset, CD4+ or CD8+ T cells, or bulk PBMC T cells (not recorded which). The CDR3: CASSQPGRLNTEAFF.